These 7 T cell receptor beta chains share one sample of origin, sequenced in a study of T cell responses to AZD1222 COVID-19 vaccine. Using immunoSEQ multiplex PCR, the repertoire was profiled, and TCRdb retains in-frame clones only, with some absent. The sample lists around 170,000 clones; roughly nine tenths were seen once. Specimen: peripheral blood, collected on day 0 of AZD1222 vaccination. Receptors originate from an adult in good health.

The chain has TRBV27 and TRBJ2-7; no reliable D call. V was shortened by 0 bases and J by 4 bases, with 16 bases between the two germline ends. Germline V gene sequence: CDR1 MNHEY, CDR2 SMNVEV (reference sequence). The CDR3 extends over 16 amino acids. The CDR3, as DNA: TGTGCCAGCAGTTTATCTTTGGGCGCGAAAAGTTACGAGCAGTACTTC. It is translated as CASSLSLGAKSYEQYF.

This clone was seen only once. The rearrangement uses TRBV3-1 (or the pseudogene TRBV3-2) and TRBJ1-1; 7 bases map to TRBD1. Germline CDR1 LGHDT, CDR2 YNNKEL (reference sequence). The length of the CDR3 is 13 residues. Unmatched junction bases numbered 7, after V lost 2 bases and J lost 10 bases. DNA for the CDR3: TGTGCCAGCAGCCAAAATACAGGGGAGCCAGCTTTCTTT. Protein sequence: CASSQNTGEPAFF.

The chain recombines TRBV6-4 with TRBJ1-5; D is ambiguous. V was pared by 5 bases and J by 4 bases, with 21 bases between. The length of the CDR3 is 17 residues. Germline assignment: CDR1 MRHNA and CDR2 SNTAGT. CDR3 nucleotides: TGTGCCAGCAGTCTTAGACTGGCTTTTAACGGGAATCAGCCCCAGCATTTT. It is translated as CASSLRLAFNGNQPQHF.

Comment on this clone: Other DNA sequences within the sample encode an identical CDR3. Here the CDR3 reads CASSLAVNYGYTF. As DNA, the CDR3 is TGTGCCAGCAGCTTGGCAGTTAACTATGGCTACACCTTC. The chain is built from TRBV5-5 and TRBJ1-2; D is uncertain. CDR3 length equals 13 residues. V lost 0 bases and J lost 1, with 4 bases in between. Per the germline V gene, CDR1 is SGHKS and CDR2 is YYEKEE (reference sequence).

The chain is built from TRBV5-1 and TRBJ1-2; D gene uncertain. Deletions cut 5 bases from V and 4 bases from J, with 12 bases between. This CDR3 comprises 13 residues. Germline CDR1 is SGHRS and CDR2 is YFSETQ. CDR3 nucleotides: TGCGCCAGCAGACCCGACGGGTTCTATGGCTACACCTTC. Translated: CASRPDGFYGYTF.

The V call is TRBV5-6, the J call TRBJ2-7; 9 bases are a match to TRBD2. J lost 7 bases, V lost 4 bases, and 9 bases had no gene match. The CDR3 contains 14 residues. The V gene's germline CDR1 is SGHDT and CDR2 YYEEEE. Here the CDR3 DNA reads TGTGCCAGCAGCCCCGCTAGCGGGGTCGGGGAGCAGTACTTC. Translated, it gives CASSPASGVGEQYF.

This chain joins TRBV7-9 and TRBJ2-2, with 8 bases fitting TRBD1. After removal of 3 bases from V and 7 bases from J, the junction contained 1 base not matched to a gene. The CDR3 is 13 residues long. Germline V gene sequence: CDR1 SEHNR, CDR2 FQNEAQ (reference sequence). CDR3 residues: CASSLTGVGELFF. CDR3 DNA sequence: TGTGCCAGCAGCTTGACAGGGGTCGGGGAGCTGTTTTTT.